Sequencing of this T cell receptor (beta chain) was carried out in a study of cytomegalovirus exposure and HLA in healthy donors. 60 Vbeta and 13 Jbeta primers were used in PCR. Data came from immunoSEQ multiplex PCR; TCRdb stores just in-frame clones and leaves some out. The sample includes around 220,000 clones, less than 80% seen only once; the top ten take about 0.23%. The clonotype was recovered from a girl aged 2 to 9 in good health and CMV-seronegative. The specimen was PBMCs.

CDR3 coding DNA: TGTGCTAGTGGTTTGGTACGATTAGCGGGAGAAGTTGGAGATACGCAGTATTTT. Protein: CASGLVRLAGEVGDTQYF. The chain uses TRBV12-5 and TRBJ2-3, with TRBD2 matching over 9 bases. Germline V lookup: CDR1 LGHNT, CDR2 FRNRAP. The CDR3 consists of 18 residues. Trimming took 0 bases from V and 5 from J; bases not matched to a gene: 12.